This passage covers 21 T cell receptor beta chains from one sample sequenced in a study of blood T cell repertoires in COVID-19. Only in-frame clones appear in the TCRdb table, and some are missing; sequencing was by immunoSEQ multiplex PCR. The sample has around 340,000 clones, approximately 82% seen once. The sequenced material came from peripheral blood. These receptors all come from a man aged 30 to 39 with active or convalescent COVID-19.

The chain has TRBV7-3 and TRBJ2-2, with 8 bases fitting TRBD2. V shed 7 bases, J shed 2 bases, and the junction held 9 bases outside the gene matches. Germline CDR1 is SGHTA and CDR2 is FQGTGA. There are 16 residues in the CDR3. CDR3 DNA: TGTGCCAGCACCCTAAATGCGGGAGGCAACACCGGGGAGCTGTTTTTT. It encodes CASTLNAGGNTGELFF.

Only one count was recorded for this clone. J is TRBJ1-5 and V is TRBV28; D gene unclear. Germline V lookup: CDR1 MDHEN, CDR2 SYDVKM. This CDR3 region has 14 residues. V was pared by 2 bases and J by 0 bases, with 5 bases between. The CDR3 nucleotides are TGTGCCAGCAGTTTACAGTATAGCAATCAGCCCCAGCATTTT. This encodes CASSLQYSNQPQHF.

The chain carries TRBV6-5 and TRBJ1-3; 8 bases are shared with TRBD1. In germline, CDR1 is MNHEY, CDR2 SVGAGI. V dropped 7 bases and J dropped 5; count of bases not matched to a gene: 10. CDR3 length: 15 residues. CDR3 DNA: TGTGCCAGCACACAGGGGGGGGCTGAAAGAAACACCATATATTTT. This sequence encodes CASTQGGAERNTIYF.

This clone occurred once. The chain has TRBV11-3 and TRBJ2-1; D perhaps matches TRBD2 (6 bases). Trimming took 0 bases from V and 6 from J, leaving 21 bases between them. The germline V gene encodes CDR1 SGHNT and CDR2 YENEEA. The CDR3 spans 18 residues. This chain's CDR3 is CASSLESRDPGGANEQFF. CDR3 DNA sequence: TGTGCCAGCAGCTTAGAGAGTCGGGACCCTGGAGGGGCCAATGAGCAGTTCTTC.

The chain recombines TRBV21-1 with TRBJ1-3; TRBD1, as called in the table, went unchecked against the DNA. TRBV21-1 is described as a pseudogene. This CDR3 spans 15 amino acids. CDR3 in amino acids: CASSKGGGRGNTIYF. The CDR3 DNA is TGTGCCAGCAGCAAAGGAGGGGGCCGTGGAAACACCATATATTTT.

The chain is built from TRBV4-1 and TRBJ2-1; D perhaps matches TRBD2 (6 bases). There are 16 residues in the CDR3. Trimming stripped 7 bases from V and 0 bases from J, with 16 bases between. Germline CDR1 reads MGHRA; CDR2 reads YSYEKL. The CDR3 spells CASTSGGISSYNEQFF. The CDR3 coding sequence is TGCGCCAGCACGTCTGGCGGGATCAGCTCCTACAATGAGCAGTTCTTC.

V and J are TRBV7-2 and TRBJ1-1, with D possibly being TRBD1 (5 bases). Germline V lookup: CDR1 SGHTA, CDR2 FQGNSA. V lost 5 bases and J lost 0, with 10 bases in between. This CDR3 has 14 residues. CDR3 nucleotides: TGTGCCAGCAGCCTGGGGCCGATGAACACTGAAGCTTTCTTT. This gives the protein CASSLGPMNTEAFF.

J is TRBJ2-1 and V is TRBV6-1; 9 bases are shared with TRBD2. Germline trimming cut 3 bases from V and 4 bases from J; bases unmatched to any gene: 4. CDR1 is MNHNS, CDR2 SASEGT, per germline. CDR3 length: 15 residues. CDR3 protein: CASSESSGAYNEQFF. CDR3 DNA: TGTGCCAGCAGTGAGTCTAGCGGGGCGTACAATGAGCAGTTCTTC.

The V gene is TRBV3-1 (or the pseudogene TRBV3-2), the J gene TRBJ1-3; D gene unclear. CDR1 LGHDT and CDR2 YNNKEL come from the germline V gene (reference sequence). Deletions cut 4 bases from V and 8 bases from J, with 21 bases between. The CDR3 spans 16 residues. The CDR3 DNA reads TGTGCCAGCAGCCCCATGGATACCGCCTGGGGAGACACCATATATTTT. Translated, it gives CASSPMDTAWGDTIYF.

The V call is TRBV9, the J call TRBJ2-3; D ambiguous. V was clipped by 0 bases and J by 3 bases, with 14 bases between them. The CDR3 sequence is 16 residues long. Germline CDR1 and CDR2: SGDLS and YYNGEE. CDR3 in amino acids: CASSVGAPGRTDTQYF. As DNA, the CDR3 is TGTGCCAGCAGCGTAGGGGCACCCGGTCGTACAGATACGCAGTATTTT. The full variable domain, with the rest looked up from reference TRBV9 and TRBJ2-3, is DSGVTQTPKHLITATGQRVTLRCSPRSGDLSVYWYQQSLDQGLQFLIQYYNGEERAKGNILERFSAQQFPDLHSELNLSSLELGDSALYFCASSVGAPGRTDTQYFGPGTRLTVL.

This clone was counted between two and nine times. V and J are TRBV9 and TRBJ2-7; the D is unclear. Germline V lookup: CDR1 SGDLS, CDR2 YYNGEE. The CDR3 contains 14 residues. Trimming removed 4 bases at V and 2 bases at J, with 13 bases between. The CDR3 nucleotides read TGTGCCAGCAGCCAAGCTACTTTGACCTACGAGCAGTACTTC. Translation: CASSQATLTYEQYF.

This clone was detected only once. The gene calls are TRBV6-5 and TRBJ1-2; no definite D call. V was pared by 2 bases and J by 3 bases, with 7 bases between. This CDR3 is built from 13 residues. The germline V gene has CDR1 MNHEY and CDR2 SVGAGI. DNA of the CDR3: TGTGCCAGCAGTTACGCGAGGTACTATGGCTACACCTTC. Residues: CASSYARYYGYTF.

This chain joins TRBV7-2 and TRBJ1-1; a possible D gene is TRBD1 (6 bases). The germline CDR1 and CDR2 sequences are SGHTA and FQGNSA. There are 14 residues in the CDR3. Trimming took 7 bases from V and 4 from J, leaving 16 bases between them. CDR3 bases: TGTGCCAGCACCGACCAGGGGCAGGGCACTGAAGCTTTCTTT. Protein: CASTDQGQGTEAFF.

The chain joins TRBV18 to TRBJ2-1; TRBD2 aligns across 14 bases. From germline, CDR1 is KGHSH and CDR2 LQKENI. This CDR3 spans 24 amino acids. V lost 3 bases and J lost 0; bases outside the gene matches: 22. The CDR3 DNA reads as TGTGCCAGCTCACCCACAGGGCCCCCAAGAGGGACTAGCGGGGGTTATAGCTCCTACAATGAGCAGTTCTTC. Protein: CASSPTGPPRGTSGGYSSYNEQFF.

The chain has TRBV5-1 and TRBJ2-3; D not certain. Germline lookup yields CDR1 SGHRS and CDR2 YFSETQ. The V end was cut by 4 bases, the J end by 0 bases, with 6 bases between. The CDR3 runs to 13 residues. The CDR3 spells CASSLISTDTQYF. The CDR3 DNA reads as TGCGCCAGCAGCCTTATTAGCACAGATACGCAGTATTTT.

The chain carries TRBV28 and TRBJ2-3; possibly TRBD1 for D (6 bases). Germline assignment: CDR1 MDHEN and CDR2 SYDVKM. The CDR3 contains 16 residues. Between the trimmed V and J ends, which lost 5 bases and 1 base, there was a span of 16 bases. CDR3 DNA sequence: TGTGCCAGCAGTGGGGTTTGGGCAGGGGGCACAGATACGCAGTATTTT. Protein product: CASSGVWAGGTDTQYF. Combining the CDR3 with reference TRBV28 and TRBJ2-3 gives the whole variable domain DVKVTQSSRYLVKRTGEKVFLECVQDMDHENMFWYRQDPGLGLRLIYFSYDVKMKEKGDIPEGYSVSREKKERFSLILESASTNQTSMYLCASSGVWAGGTDTQYFGPGTRLTVL.

The V gene is TRBV28, the J gene TRBJ2-7; 8 positions match TRBD1. This CDR3 comprises 14 residues. Germline V gene sequence: CDR1 MDHEN, CDR2 SYDVKM. V was clipped by 2 bases and J by 3 bases; unmatched bases: 3. This chain's CDR3 is CASSLTGGRYEQYF. CDR3 nucleotides: TGTGCCAGCAGTTTAACAGGGGGACGCTACGAGCAGTACTTC.

The rearrangement uses TRBV15 and TRBJ2-1; 8 bases align to TRBD2. This CDR3 has 17 amino acids. V lost 9 bases and J lost 7; bases outside the gene matches: 20. CDR1 LNHNV and CDR2 YYDKDF come from the germline V gene (reference sequence). CDR3 amino acids: CATTPPSRGGLRNEQFF. CDR3 nucleotides: TGTGCCACTACTCCGCCCTCGCGCGGGGGGCTTAGGAATGAGCAGTTCTTC.

The chain joins TRBV10-2 to TRBJ2-5; TRBD2 aligns across 13 bases. The CDR3 is made up of 17 amino acids. The germline V gene encodes CDR1 WSHSY and CDR2 SAAADI. V shed 3 bases, J shed 5 bases, and the junction held 9 bases outside the gene matches. CDR3 amino acids: CASSDGTSGKHRETQYF. Written as DNA, the CDR3 is TGCGCCAGCAGTGATGGGACTAGCGGGAAACATAGGGAGACCCAGTACTTC.

The chain has TRBV5-4 and TRBJ1-1, with 9 bases fitting TRBD1. This CDR3 is 16 amino acids long. The junction had 12 bases not matched to a gene; V was cut back by 4 bases and J by 5 bases. The germline gives CDR1 SGHNT, CDR2 YYREEE (reference sequence). The CDR3 DNA is TGTGCCAGCAGCCCCCGGGACAGGGCCTTAGGAACTGAAGCTTTCTTT. Translation: CASSPRDRALGTEAFF.

The chain uses TRBV11-3 and TRBJ1-4; 9 bases line up with TRBD1. Germline CDR1 reads SGHNT; CDR2 reads YENEEA. The CDR3 totals 14 residues. The ends lost 7 bases at V and 6 bases at J; junction bases unmatched: 6. DNA for the CDR3: TGTGCCAGCAACACAGGGGGCTTATATGAAAAACTGTTTTTT. This translates into CASNTGGLYEKLFF.